The rows below give T cell receptor beta chains drawn from one sample of a study of T cell responses to AZD1222 COVID-19 vaccine. TCRdb keeps only in-frame clones here, not all; method: immunoSEQ multiplex PCR. The sample lists just over 90,000 clones; 80% to 90% were seen once. The sample here was peripheral blood, taken 28 days after the second AZD1222 dose. Receptor source: an adult who received the AZD1222 COVID-19 vaccine. Both conserved end residues are part of each CDR3. D genes are given only for firm matches. The size entry is marked missing in some rows and otherwise reads once, few, many or a size class.

d_call: TRBD1
v_call: TRBV6-5
clone_size: -
j_call: TRBJ1-1
cdr3_nt: TGTGCCAGCAGTTCAGACAGGGACACTGAAGCTTTCTTT
cdr3_aa: CASSSDRDTEAFF

d_call: -
v_call: TRBV4-2
clone_size: -
j_call: TRBJ1-1
cdr3_nt: TGTGCCAGCAGCCAAGTCGGGACCTTGAACACTGAAGCTTTCTTT
cdr3_aa: CASSQVGTLNTEAFF

d_call: -
v_call: TRBV20-1
clone_size: -
j_call: TRBJ2-4
cdr3_nt: TGCAGTGCTAGTTCCAGTAACTTAGCCAAAAACATTCAGTACTTC
cdr3_aa: CSASSSNLAKNIQYF

d_call: -
v_call: TRBV29-1
clone_size: -
j_call: TRBJ2-7
cdr3_nt: TGCAGCGTAAGCGGAGCCGCCGGCGAGCAGTACTTC
cdr3_aa: CSVSGAAGEQYF

d_call: -
v_call: TRBV7-3
clone_size: -
j_call: TRBJ1-2
cdr3_nt: TGTGCCAGCAGCTTATATTCCGGCCCCCGTTTCTATGGCTACACCTTC
cdr3_aa: CASSLYSGPRFYGYTF

d_call: TRBD1
v_call: TRBV9
clone_size: -
j_call: TRBJ1-2
cdr3_nt: TGTGCCAGCAGTCCCGGGACAGTATTCAACTATGGCTACACCTTC
cdr3_aa: CASSPGTVFNYGYTF

d_call: TRBD1
v_call: TRBV27
clone_size: -
j_call: TRBJ2-7
cdr3_nt: TGTGCCAGCAGTCCGCGACAGGGAAAAGACGAGCAGTACTTC
cdr3_aa: CASSPRQGKDEQYF

d_call: TRBD1
v_call: TRBV27
clone_size: -
j_call: TRBJ1-5
cdr3_nt: TGTGCCAGCAGTTCGGGACAGGGGGTGGGTCAGCCCCAGCATTTT
cdr3_aa: CASSSGQGVGQPQHF

d_call: -
v_call: TRBV5-6
clone_size: -
j_call: TRBJ2-1
cdr3_nt: TGTGCCAGCAGCCCCGGGACTCACTCCTACAATGAGCAGTTCTTC
cdr3_aa: CASSPGTHSYNEQFF

d_call: -
v_call: TRBV5-6
clone_size: few
j_call: TRBJ1-3
cdr3_nt: TGTGCCAGCAGCTTCGCGGGGCTTTTCTCTGGAAACACCATATATTTT
cdr3_aa: CASSFAGLFSGNTIYF

d_call: -
v_call: TRBV30
clone_size: -
j_call: TRBJ1-1
cdr3_nt: TGTGCCTGGACCAGGGCGGTTTACACTGAAGCTTTCTTT
cdr3_aa: CAWTRAVYTEAFF

d_call: -
v_call: TRBV19
clone_size: -
j_call: TRBJ1-5
cdr3_nt: TGTGCCAGTAGTCCGCGGGGTAGCAATCAGCCCCAGCATTTT
cdr3_aa: CASSPRGSNQPQHF

d_call: -
v_call: TRBV5-1
clone_size: -
j_call: TRBJ2-3
cdr3_nt: TGCGCCAGCAGCTTGGATAACCTCCAAGGAGATACGCAGTATTTT
cdr3_aa: CASSLDNLQGDTQYF

d_call: TRBD1
v_call: TRBV5-1
clone_size: -
j_call: TRBJ1-3
cdr3_nt: TGCGCCAGCAGCTCTGAACCACAGGGGCGCGGGCTCTCTGGAAACACCATATATTTT
cdr3_aa: CASSSEPQGRGLSGNTIYF

d_call: -
v_call: TRBV6-1
clone_size: -
j_call: TRBJ2-7
cdr3_nt: TGTGCCAGCAGTGAAGAATCTACGGGGGCAAAGAACGAGCAGTACTTC
cdr3_aa: CASSEESTGAKNEQYF

d_call: -
v_call: TRBV3-1/TRBV3-2
clone_size: once
j_call: TRBJ2-1
cdr3_nt: TGTGCCAGCAGCCAAGGGTGGGGGTTACACCACAATGAGCAGTTCTTC
cdr3_aa: CASSQGWGLHHNEQFF

d_call: -
v_call: TRBV21-1
clone_size: -
j_call: TRBJ1-5
cdr3_nt: TGTGCCAGCAGCAAATTAGGGAGTTGTCAGCCCCAGCATTTT
cdr3_aa: CASSKLGSCQPQHF

d_call: -
v_call: TRBV7-9
clone_size: -
j_call: TRBJ1-1
cdr3_nt: TGTGCCAGCAGCTTAGTTTCCAGGGTTGAAGCTTTCTTT
cdr3_aa: CASSLVSRVEAFF

d_call: -
v_call: TRBV3-1/TRBV3-2
clone_size: -
j_call: TRBJ1-6
cdr3_nt: TGTGCCAGCAGCCAAGTGGCAGGGGATTCACCCCTCCACTTT
cdr3_aa: CASSQVAGDSPLHF

d_call: TRBD1
v_call: TRBV29-1
clone_size: -
j_call: TRBJ1-2
cdr3_nt: TGCAGCGTTCCTGGATCCTTCCGGGACAGGGGGCGTCAGATCTATGGCTACACCTTC
cdr3_aa: CSVPGSFRDRGRQIYGYTF

d_call: -
v_call: TRBV5-1
clone_size: -
j_call: TRBJ2-7
cdr3_nt: TGCGCCAGCAGCTTGGTACCAGCCTTCGGATACGAGCAGTACTTC
cdr3_aa: CASSLVPAFGYEQYF

d_call: TRBD1
v_call: TRBV20-1
clone_size: few
j_call: TRBJ1-2
cdr3_nt: TGCAGTGGACAGGGGAACTATGGCTACACCTTC
cdr3_aa: CSGQGNYGYTF

d_call: -
v_call: TRBV6-1
clone_size: -
j_call: TRBJ2-1
cdr3_nt: TGTGCCAGCAGTGAAGTGGGATATGAGCAGTTCTTC
cdr3_aa: CASSEVGYEQFF

d_call: -
v_call: TRBV2
clone_size: few
j_call: TRBJ1-6
cdr3_nt: TGTGCCAGCAGTGAGGGGCGCTCCTATAATTCACCCCTCCACTTT
cdr3_aa: CASSEGRSYNSPLHF

d_call: -
v_call: TRBV6-5
clone_size: -
j_call: TRBJ2-7
cdr3_nt: TGTGCCAGCAGCATAGGTGGCCCCCCGGGAGAGCAGTACTTC
cdr3_aa: CASSIGGPPGEQYF

d_call: TRBD2
v_call: TRBV11-2
clone_size: -
j_call: TRBJ2-4
cdr3_nt: TGTGCCAGCAGCCCCCGTGTTAAGGTAGCGGGGGGGCCGGACATTCAGTACTTC
cdr3_aa: CASSPRVKVAGGPDIQYF

d_call: TRBD1
v_call: TRBV5-8
clone_size: -
j_call: TRBJ1-1
cdr3_nt: TGTGCCAGCAGCTGGGGACAGGGGAACGCTGAAGCTTTCTTT
cdr3_aa: CASSWGQGNAEAFF

d_call: TRBD2
v_call: TRBV30
clone_size: -
j_call: TRBJ2-7
cdr3_nt: TGTGCCTGGAGTGTTAGGGGACTAGCGGATTCCTACGAGCAGTACTTC
cdr3_aa: CAWSVRGLADSYEQYF

d_call: -
v_call: TRBV9
clone_size: -
j_call: TRBJ2-5
cdr3_nt: TGTGCCAGCAGCCCCTCCGGGGGCCAGGAGACCCAGTACTTC
cdr3_aa: CASSPSGGQETQYF

d_call: -
v_call: TRBV23-1
clone_size: -
j_call: TRBJ2-7
cdr3_nt: TGCGCCAGCAGTCATACCTTCTTTCGGGTTGGCCACGAGCAGTACTTC
cdr3_aa: CASSHTFFRVGHEQYF

d_call: -
v_call: TRBV19
clone_size: -
j_call: TRBJ1-1
cdr3_nt: TGTGCCAGTAGTTCCCGGGACACGGACAGCCAAACTGAAGCTTTCTTT
cdr3_aa: CASSSRDTDSQTEAFF

d_call: TRBD1
v_call: TRBV5-1
clone_size: -
j_call: TRBJ2-7
cdr3_nt: TGCGCCAGCAGCGGGACAGGGGGGGCCTACGAGCAGTACTTC
cdr3_aa: CASSGTGGAYEQYF

d_call: TRBD1
v_call: TRBV15
clone_size: -
j_call: TRBJ2-1
cdr3_nt: TGTGCCACCAGCAGAAAGACAGGGGGCGACTACAATGAGCAGTTCTTC
cdr3_aa: CATSRKTGGDYNEQFF

d_call: -
v_call: TRBV6-2/TRBV6-3
clone_size: few
j_call: TRBJ1-3
cdr3_nt: TGTGCCAGCAGTTACTCGGACTCTGGAAACACCATATATTTT
cdr3_aa: CASSYSDSGNTIYF

d_call: -
v_call: TRBV4-1
clone_size: -
j_call: TRBJ1-1
cdr3_nt: TGCGCCAGCAGCCTGGGATCCCCACCCTCTTACACTGAAGCTTTCTTT
cdr3_aa: CASSLGSPPSYTEAFF

d_call: TRBD1
v_call: TRBV7-2
clone_size: -
j_call: TRBJ1-1
cdr3_nt: TGTGCCAGCAGCATAAACAGGGGAGGAGACACTGAAGCTTTCTTT
cdr3_aa: CASSINRGGDTEAFF

d_call: TRBD1
v_call: TRBV24-1
clone_size: -
j_call: TRBJ1-5
cdr3_nt: TGTGCCACCAGTGATTTGCATAAGCCCCGGGGACAGGGAGTCGGGCAGCCCCAGCATTTT
cdr3_aa: CATSDLHKPRGQGVGQPQHF

d_call: -
v_call: TRBV30
clone_size: -
j_call: TRBJ2-5
cdr3_nt: TGTGCCTGGGGGTGGGGGGAACAGGGGACCCAGTACTTC
cdr3_aa: CAWGWGEQGTQYF